What follows are 10 T cell receptor beta chains derived from one specimen sequenced in a study of blood T cell repertoires in COVID-19. Only in-frame clones appear in the TCRdb table, and some are missing; sequencing was by immunoSEQ multiplex PCR. The sample comprises around 300,000 clones, just under 90% of which are singletons, and about a tenth rests with the top ten. The sequencing sample was made of PBMCs or T cells enriched from blood (not recorded which). The receptor set was obtained from a woman aged 25 to 39 who had recovered from COVID-19.

This clone was observed once. This chain connects TRBV5-4 to TRBJ1-4; a weak D match, TRBD1 (6 bases). Trimming took 4 bases from V and 5 from J, leaving 12 bases between them. This CDR3 has 14 residues. Per germline, CDR1 SGHNT and CDR2 YYREEE (reference sequence). In nucleotides, the CDR3 is TGTGCCAGCAGCCCGGGACACGTAAATGAAAAACTGTTTTTT. Its protein is CASSPGHVNEKLFF.

The chain carries TRBV27 and TRBJ2-1, with D possibly being TRBD1 (6 bases). Germline values: CDR1 MNHEY, CDR2 SMNVEV (reference sequence). The CDR3 loop spans 15 amino acids. The V and J ends lost 4 bases and 4 bases respectively, with 14 bases between them. CDR3 amino acids: CASSSPGVQYNEQFF. CDR3 sequence (DNA): TGTGCCAGCAGTTCCCCAGGGGTTCAATACAATGAGCAGTTCTTC.

V gene TRBV7-2 combines with J gene TRBJ1-4; 11 bases match TRBD1. The CDR3 spans 18 residues. V gave up 0 bases and J gave up 4 bases; unmatched junction bases: 7. Looked up from germline, CDR1 is SGHTA and CDR2 is FQGNSA. The DNA of the CDR3 is TGTGCCAGCAGCTTAGCGTGGGGACAGGGGGGCGGTAATGAAAAACTGTTTTTT. Translated, it gives CASSLAWGQGGGNEKLFF. Looking up the rest from reference TRBV7-2 and TRBJ1-4 gives the full variable domain: GAGVSQSPSNKVTEKGKDVELRCDPISGHTALYWYRQSLGQGLEFLIYFQGNSAPDKSGLPSDRFSAERTGGSVSTLTIQRTQQEDSAVYLCASSLAWGQGGGNEKLFFGSGTQLSVL.

This sequence joins TRBV12-5 and TRBJ1-1; unclear D gene. Trimming shortened V by 7 bases and J by 7 bases, and 10 bases separated the two germline ends. This CDR3 has 11 residues. Germline CDR1 is LGHNT and CDR2 is FRNRAP. In DNA, the CDR3 is TGTGCTAGTGTCACTCTCGGTGAAGCTTTCTTT. Translated, it gives CASVTLGEAFF.

The CDR3 sequence: CASSYSWGQGENTIYF. Written as DNA, the CDR3 is TGTGCCAGCAGTTACTCCTGGGGGCAGGGAGAAAACACCATATATTTT. The chain is built from TRBV6-5 and TRBJ1-3; a possible D gene is TRBD1 (6 bases). V gave up 0 bases and J gave up 6 bases, with 15 bases separating them. CDR3 length: 16 amino acids. Germline values: CDR1 MNHEY, CDR2 SVGAGI.

The rearrangement links TRBV19 to TRBJ2-3, with D possibly matching TRBD2 (6 bases). Between the trimmed V and J ends, which lost 3 bases and 4 bases, there was a span of 17 bases. Germline V lookup: CDR1 LNHDA, CDR2 SQIVND (reference sequence). CDR3 size: 16 residues. CDR3 nucleotides: TGTGCCAGTAGTATGGAAGCGAAGGGAGGTGCAGATACGCAGTATTTT. It encodes CASSMEAKGGADTQYF.

The chain carries TRBV6-1 and TRBJ2-1, with TRBD2 matching over 14 bases. Looked up from germline, CDR1 is MNHNS and CDR2 is SASEGT. V was clipped by 3 bases and J by 6 bases; unmatched bases: 10. CDR3 length equals 18 residues. The CDR3 reads CASSDPGLAGVRANEQFF. The CDR3 DNA reads as TGTGCCAGCAGTGATCCGGGACTAGCGGGAGTTCGGGCCAATGAGCAGTTCTTC.

This clone was picked up a small number of times. The chain couples TRBV28 to TRBJ1-2, with 7 nucleotides matching TRBD1. Trimming cost V 4 bases and J 3 bases; bases outside gene matches: 29. This CDR3 region has 22 residues. The germline CDR1 and CDR2 sequences are MDHEN and SYDVKM. Here the CDR3 DNA reads TGTGCCAGCAGTTCGAATCGGACAGGCACCCCAAATCCTAAAAAGAATTACTATGGCTACACCTTC. Its protein product is CASSSNRTGTPNPKKNYYGYTF.

CDR3 DNA sequence: TGTGCCAGCAGCCCGGAAGCGGGGGATGGAGGAGAAAAACTGTTTTTT. This translates into CASSPEAGDGGEKLFF. The chain employs TRBV9 and TRBJ1-4; maybe TRBD1 (5 bases). The germline gives CDR1 SGDLS, CDR2 YYNGEE. This CDR3 spans 16 amino acids. V gave up 4 bases and J gave up 8 bases, with 21 bases separating them.

V is TRBV6-5 and J is TRBJ1-1; D is unclear. The CDR3 has 13 residues. The germline V gene encodes CDR1 MNHEY and CDR2 SVGAGI. The V end was cut by 6 bases, the J end by 1 base, with 9 bases between. CDR3 in DNA: TGTGCCAGCAGCCATCACAGGAACACTGAAGCTTTCTTT. This encodes CASSHHRNTEAFF.